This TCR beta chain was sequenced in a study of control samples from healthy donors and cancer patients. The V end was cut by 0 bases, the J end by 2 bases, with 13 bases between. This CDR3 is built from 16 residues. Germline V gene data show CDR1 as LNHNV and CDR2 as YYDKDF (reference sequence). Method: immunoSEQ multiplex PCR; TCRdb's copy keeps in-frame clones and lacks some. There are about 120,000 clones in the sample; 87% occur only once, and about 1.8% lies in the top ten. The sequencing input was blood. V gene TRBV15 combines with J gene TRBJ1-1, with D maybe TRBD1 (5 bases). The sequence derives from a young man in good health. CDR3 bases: TGTGCCACCAGCAGAGATCAAGGCAGGACAAACACTGAAGCTTTCTTT. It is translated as CATSRDQGRTNTEAFF.